This entry describes one TCR beta chain. The antigen remains undetermined. The 120-subject validation cohort, separate from the roughly 670-subject first cohort, included the donors. Profiling relied on immunoSEQ multiplex PCR, and the TCRdb table lists in-frame clones only, not all of them. The data contain 200,000 to 250,000 clones, almost 90% of them singletons. This sample was included in a study of cytomegalovirus exposure and HLA in healthy donors. Whole-study context: The approximately 120 validation repertoires, a later analysis reported, used the same platform as the approximately 650 first-cohort repertoires.

Study results and limitations: Rarity characterized most TCR sequences, yet some public TCRs appeared in many donors. In vitro checks showed that three CMV-associated chains really do target CMV antigens.

Sequencing used PBMCs. The sequence was collected from a young woman in good health and CMV-seronegative.

The CDR3: CASSPSGNLGHTYEQYF. The CDR3 bases are TGTGCCAGCAGCCCCAGCGGCAATTTGGGACATACCTACGAGCAGTACTTC. The V call is TRBV7-2, the J call TRBJ2-7, with D possibly TRBD1 on 6 matching bases. V lost 5 bases, J lost 2 bases, and 22 bases lay in between. The CDR3 covers 17 residues. Per germline, CDR1 SGHTA and CDR2 FQGNSA.